The source of this T cell receptor (beta chain) is a study of T-cell memory formation after mild COVID-19. The germline CDR1 and CDR2 sequences are SQVTM and ANQGSEA. Trimming took 7 bases from V and 3 from J; bases not matched to a gene: 8. The length of the CDR3 is 15 residues. Study-level findings and limits: Confirmation was lacking for SARS-CoV-2 specificity of second-wave clones that peaked on day 37.

Worth noting for this clonotype: Its matching antigen is unknown.

TCRdb used MiXCR to reprocess the 5' RACE reads, holding one entry per CDR3 protein. The sample yields around 310,000 distinct CDR3 sequences, 20% to 25% seen once. The sequenced sample consisted of PBMCs or a T cell subset sorted from them (not recorded which). The chain employs TRBV29-1 and TRBJ2-1; 11 bases align to TRBD1. This clonotype was obtained from a man in his late teens or twenties who had mild COVID-19 (a few samples of this study predate the infection). Cell type and time point are not known. CDR3 bases: TGCAGCGCCCCGGGACAGGGGGGCGACTACAATGAGCAGTTCTTC. This sequence encodes CSAPGQGGDYNEQFF.